These 19 T cell receptor beta chains came from one sample sequenced in a study of cytomegalovirus exposure and HLA in healthy donors. TCRdb's table, derived via immunoSEQ multiplex PCR, lists solely in-frame clones and lacks some. Among 60,000 to 75,000 clones listed, 95% were seen once. Sequenced input: PBMCs. These TCRs come from a woman between 18 and 29 years old in good health and CMV-seropositive.

V and J are TRBV7-8 and TRBJ2-2; TRBD2 matches at 10 bases. Germline lookup yields CDR1 SGHVS and CDR2 FQNEAQ. The CDR3 is 15 residues long. J was trimmed by 5 bases and V by 3 bases; bases with no gene match: 3. DNA for the CDR3: TGTGCCAGCAGCTTGCTAGCGGGAGTTACCGGGGAGCTGTTTTTT. Amino acids: CASSLLAGVTGELFF.

The gene calls are TRBV7-6 and TRBJ1-4; a possible D gene is TRBD1 (6 bases). V lost 2 bases and J lost 3, with 10 bases in between. The CDR3 has 15 residues. Germline lookup yields CDR1 SGHVS and CDR2 FNYEAQ. The CDR3 loop reads CASSLSTGPNEKLFF. CDR3 coding DNA: TGTGCCAGCAGCTTATCGACAGGTCCTAATGAAAAACTGTTTTTT.

The CDR3 sequence: CASSTNGRDVNSGANVLTF. In DNA, the CDR3 is TGCGCCAGCAGTACTAATGGGCGGGACGTTAACTCTGGGGCCAACGTCCTGACTTTC. The gene calls are TRBV5-1 and TRBJ2-6; D might be TRBD2 (6 bases). CDR1 SGHRS and CDR2 YFSETQ come from the germline V gene. The V and J ends lost 5 bases and 0 bases respectively, with 21 bases between them. The length of the CDR3 is 19 residues.

The chain links TRBV6-6 to TRBJ2-7, with D perhaps TRBD2 (5 bases). CDR1 is MNHNY and CDR2 is SVGAGI in the germline V gene (reference sequence). The CDR3 runs 13 residues. Trimming removed 0 bases at V and 13 bases at J, with 16 bases between. The CDR3, as DNA: TGTGCCAGCAGTTACTCGTTAGGAGGCATCAATTACTTC. Residues: CASSYSLGGINYF.

This sequence joins TRBV7-8 and TRBJ2-7; 10 positions agree with TRBD2. The ends lost 1 base at V and 1 base at J; junction bases unmatched: 7. The CDR3 consists of 17 residues. From germline, CDR1 is SGHVS and CDR2 FQNEAQ. CDR3 sequence (DNA): TGTGCCAGCAGCTTAGGGCCTAGCGGGAGTGGATCCTACGAGCAGTACTTC. This encodes CASSLGPSGSGSYEQYF.

The chain is built from TRBV5-8 and TRBJ2-5; 10 bases line up with TRBD2. V was clipped by 2 bases and J by 4 bases; unmatched bases: 5. CDR1 is SGHTS, CDR2 YDEGEE, per germline. The CDR3 covers 15 residues. The DNA of the CDR3 is TGTGCCAGCAGCTTAGCGGGGGGGCTTAGAGAGACCCAGTACTTC. It encodes CASSLAGGLRETQYF.

V usage is TRBV5-1 and J usage is TRBJ2-3; D is perhaps TRBD2 (7 bases). This CDR3 has 16 amino acids. Per germline, CDR1 SGHRS and CDR2 YFSETQ. Trimming took 0 bases from V and 4 from J, leaving 15 bases between them. The CDR3 bases are TGCGCCAGCAGCTTGGAAGGGGGAGGGCCTCCAGATACGCAGTATTTT. Translating it yields CASSLEGGGPPDTQYF.

This clone was counted between two and nine times. This sequence joins TRBV30 and TRBJ1-1; D gene uncertain. Looked up from germline, CDR1 is GTSNPN and CDR2 is SVGIG (reference sequence). V shed 1 base and J shed 0 bases, with 9 bases lying between them. This CDR3 region has 14 residues. The CDR3 bases are TGTGCCTGGAGTGGGGTAGACATGAACACTGAAGCTTTCTTT. Translated, it gives CAWSGVDMNTEAFF. Together with reference TRBV30 and TRBJ1-1, the CDR3 gives the full variable domain: SQTIHQWPATLVQPVGSPLSLECTVEGTSNPNLYWYRQAAGRGLQLLFYSVGIGQISSEVPQNLSASRPQDRQFILSSKKLLLSDSGFYLCAWSGVDMNTEAFFGQGTRLTVV.

The rearrangement joins TRBV19 to TRBJ2-2, with D perhaps matching TRBD2 (6 bases). The germline gives CDR1 LNHDA, CDR2 SQIVND (reference sequence). Trimming removed 10 bases at V and 0 bases at J, with 12 bases between. The CDR3 extends over 14 amino acids. CDR3: CATAWGANTGELFF. In DNA form, the CDR3 reads TGTGCCACCGCATGGGGGGCGAACACCGGGGAGCTGTTTTTT.

J is TRBJ2-7 and V is TRBV28; D possibly corresponds to TRBD1 (5 bases). Trimming shortened V by 7 bases and J by 3 bases, and 13 bases separated the two germline ends. Germline V gene sequence: CDR1 MDHEN, CDR2 SYDVKM. This CDR3 has 13 residues. Here the CDR3 DNA reads TGTGCCAGCAAAAAAGGGGCCCACTACGAGCAGTACTTC. This translates into CASKKGAHYEQYF.

V gene TRBV13 combines with J gene TRBJ1-1; D perhaps matches TRBD1 (5 bases). The germline gives CDR1 PRHDT, CDR2 FYEKMQ (reference sequence). The CDR3 has 14 residues. V lost 6 bases, J lost 1 base, and 12 bases lay in between. DNA for the CDR3: TGTGCCAGCAGTATACTGGACAAGAACACTGAAGCTTTCTTT. It encodes CASSILDKNTEAFF.

This chain connects TRBV5-4 to TRBJ1-4, with D possibly being TRBD1 (5 bases). V was pared by 4 bases and J by 4 bases, with 8 bases between. CDR3 length: 13 residues. From germline, CDR1 is SGHNT and CDR2 YYREEE (reference sequence). CDR3 in DNA: TGTGCCAGCAGCGCGGACATTAATGAAAAACTGTTTTTT. This codes for CASSADINEKLFF.

The chain uses TRBV9 and TRBJ1-4, with no clear D. Germline CDR1 is SGDLS and CDR2 is YYNGEE. The ends were cut back, 4 bases at V and 8 bases at J, with 18 bases in the middle. The CDR3 is made up of 15 amino acids. The chain's CDR3 is CASSPHRGPREKLFF. CDR3 nucleotide sequence: TGTGCCAGCAGCCCACATCGAGGCCCCCGGGAAAAACTGTTTTTT.

This clone appeared a single time. The chain recombines TRBV19 with TRBJ1-2, with D tentatively TRBD1 (6 bases). Germline values: CDR1 LNHDA, CDR2 SQIVND (reference sequence). CDR3 length: 14 residues. V gave up 4 bases and J gave up 2 bases, with 11 bases separating them. The DNA of the CDR3 is TGTGCCAGTAGTACAGGGGCAGGCAACTATGGCTACACCTTC. It is translated as CASSTGAGNYGYTF.

The rearrangement uses TRBV11-3 and TRBJ2-2, with 11 bases lining up with TRBD2. Germline loops: CDR1 SGHNT, CDR2 YENEEA. Unmatched junction bases numbered 16, after V lost 5 bases and J lost 5 bases. This CDR3 is built from 19 residues. The CDR3 sequence is CASSPTGLAEKRVTGELFF. The DNA for the CDR3 is TGTGCCAGCAGCCCGACGGGACTAGCGGAAAAGCGGGTAACCGGGGAGCTGTTTTTT. The full variable domain, with the rest looked up from reference TRBV11-3 and TRBJ2-2, is EAGVVQSPRYKIIEKKQPVAFWCNPISGHNTLYWYLQNLGQGPELLIRYENEEAVDDSQLPKDRFSAERLKGVDSTLKIQPAELGDSAVYLCASSPTGLAEKRVTGELFFGEGSRLTVL.

This clone was counted a single time. This sequence joins TRBV7-8 and TRBJ2-6; a possible D gene is TRBD1 (6 bases). CDR1 SGHVS and CDR2 FQNEAQ come from the germline V gene. V lost 2 bases, J lost 4 bases, and 12 bases lay in between. The CDR3 contains 16 residues. The chain's CDR3 is CASSLLGQLGANVLTF. The CDR3 DNA follows: TGTGCCAGCAGCTTACTAGGACAGTTGGGGGCCAACGTCCTGACTTTC.

This clone was observed once. The V and J genes are TRBV9 and TRBJ2-7; 10 nucleotides match TRBD1. V was clipped by 1 base and J by 3 bases; unmatched bases: 7. The germline CDR1 and CDR2 sequences are SGDLS and YYNGEE. This CDR3 region has 16 residues. CDR3 nucleotide sequence: TGTGCCAGCAGCGTAACCGGACAGGGGGGGATCTACGAGCAGTACTTC. Its protein product is CASSVTGQGGIYEQYF.

The chain links TRBV28 to TRBJ2-3, with TRBD2 matching over 7 bases. Germline V gene lookup returns CDR1 MDHEN and CDR2 SYDVKM. V was pared by 6 bases and J by 1 base, with 4 bases of the junction left unmatched. This CDR3 is 14 amino acids long. The CDR3: CASRMGGGTDTQYF. The CDR3 DNA follows: TGTGCCAGCAGGATGGGAGGGGGCACAGATACGCAGTATTTT.

The J gene is TRBJ2-1, the V gene TRBV5-3; D perhaps matches TRBD2 (5 bases). TRBV5-3 is known as an ORF, though its function is uncertain. The ends were cut back, 1 base at V and 9 bases at J, with 5 bases in the middle. The length of the CDR3 is 11 residues. The chain's CDR3 is CARSLLAEQFF. The CDR3 DNA is TGTGCCAGAAGCTTGCTAGCTGAGCAGTTCTTC.